This T cell receptor beta chain was obtained from a study of human T cells and chemical hapten exposure. The CDR3 length is 13 residues. Per germline, CDR1 MNHEY and CDR2 SVGAGI. Germline trimming cut 5 bases from V and 4 bases from J; bases unmatched to any gene: 4. Study-wide findings and caveats: DPC sensitization produced no change in TCRs with frequency above 1 in 1000. With patch test score, the counts of PT1 expanded TCRs showed a positive correlation.

Time point of the sample: patch test 3, about 24 weeks after DPC sensitization. Treatment of the sample: therapeutic diphenylcyclopropenone sensitization with weekly scalp DPC. Staff drew blood before applying each patch test. A note on this clonotype: Its antigen is not identified.

TCRdb re-called the RACE reads with MiXCR, one entry per CDR3 protein. The repertoire includes 150,000 to 200,000 distinct CDR3 sequences, approximately 24% of them detected once, and 2.5% sits in the top ten. The rearrangement uses TRBV6-5 and TRBJ1-2; 7 nucleotides match TRBD1. Sequenced material: whole blood, taken in connection with sensitization to the hapten diphenylcyclopropenone (DPC). The source is a woman aged 40-49 years with alopecia areata. Some clones in this sample may be carry-over from other donors' samples. The CDR3 DNA reads TGTGCCAGCAGTAAACAGGGGATCTATGGCTACACCTTC. This encodes CASSKQGIYGYTF.